This T cell receptor beta chain was identified in a study of blood T cell repertoires in COVID-19. Measured with immunoSEQ multiplex PCR; TCRdb has only the in-frame clones, and not every one. The sample shows over 250,000 clones, 70% to 90% of them seen only once. V was shortened by 6 bases and J by 0 bases, with 11 bases between the two germline ends. From germline, CDR1 is ENHRY and CDR2 SYGVKD. This CDR3 has 15 amino acids. The chain links TRBV10-3 to TRBJ2-2; tentatively, D is TRBD2 (6 bases). The sequenced sample consisted of peripheral blood. The TCR comes from a woman aged 60 to 75 with acute or convalescent COVID-19. CDR3 sequence reads: CAISASVANTGELFF. The CDR3 DNA reads as TGTGCCATCAGCGCTAGCGTCGCGAACACCGGGGAGCTGTTTTTT.